This TCR beta chain comes out of a study of cytomegalovirus exposure and HLA in healthy donors. About the study: Among the 400 or so donors who were genotyped, about 84% fell in the genetic ancestry cluster that is associated with self-reported Caucasian donors.

With respect to this clone: Its specificity is unknown.

The PCR used 60 Vbeta and 13 Jbeta primers. The protocol was immunoSEQ multiplex PCR, while the TCRdb copy is restricted to in-frame clones and leaves out a portion. The repertoire holds some 150,000 clones, with 79% as singletons. Study results and caveats: TCR sequences were mostly rare, though some public TCRs occurred in many donors. Specific recognition of CMV antigens was confirmed in vitro for a few chains (all CMV-associated).

The sequenced material came from PBMCs. The sequence came from a man aged 35-49 years in good health and CMV-seronegative.

The CDR3 reads CASSLGGAKNIQYF. CDR3 coding DNA: TGTGCCAGCAGCTTAGGAGGGGCCAAAAACATTCAGTACTTC. The chain couples TRBV7-9 to TRBJ2-4, with TRBD2 as a possible D gene (5 bases). Trimming left V 1 base short and J 1 base short, with 5 bases between. The length of the CDR3 is 14 residues. Germline CDR1 SEHNR, CDR2 FQNEAQ (reference sequence).